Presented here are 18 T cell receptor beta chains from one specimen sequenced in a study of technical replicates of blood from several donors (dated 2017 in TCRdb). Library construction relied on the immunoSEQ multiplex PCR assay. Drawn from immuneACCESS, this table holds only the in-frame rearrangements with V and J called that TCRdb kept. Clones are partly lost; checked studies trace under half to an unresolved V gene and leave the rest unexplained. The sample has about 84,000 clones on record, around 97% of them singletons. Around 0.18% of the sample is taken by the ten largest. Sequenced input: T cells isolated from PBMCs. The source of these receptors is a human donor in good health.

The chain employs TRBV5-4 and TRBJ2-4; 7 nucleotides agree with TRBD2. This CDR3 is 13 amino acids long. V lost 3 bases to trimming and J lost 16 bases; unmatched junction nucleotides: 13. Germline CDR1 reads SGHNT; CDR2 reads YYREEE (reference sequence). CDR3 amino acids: CASSSDYTGTNYF. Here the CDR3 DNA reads TGTGCCAGCAGCTCCGATTATACCGGGACTAATTACTTC.

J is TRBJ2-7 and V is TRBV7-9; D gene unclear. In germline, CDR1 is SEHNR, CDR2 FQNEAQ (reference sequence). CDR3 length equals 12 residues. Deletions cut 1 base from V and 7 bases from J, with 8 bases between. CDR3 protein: CASSLDLREQYF. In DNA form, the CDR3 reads TGTGCCAGCAGCTTAGATTTGCGGGAGCAGTACTTC.

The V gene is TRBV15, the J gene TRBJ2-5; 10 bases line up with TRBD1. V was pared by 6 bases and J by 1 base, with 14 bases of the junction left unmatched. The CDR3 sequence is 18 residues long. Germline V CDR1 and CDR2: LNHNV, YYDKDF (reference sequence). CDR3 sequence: CATSRDRGFSVSQETQYF. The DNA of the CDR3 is TGTGCCACCAGTAGGGACAGGGGCTTTTCCGTGTCCCAAGAGACCCAGTACTTC.

CDR3 residues: CASKGVEAFF. CDR3 bases: TGTGCCAGCAAGGGAGTGGAAGCTTTCTTT. The chain couples TRBV7-9 to TRBJ1-1; unclear D gene. The CDR3 spans 10 residues. Germline V gene data show CDR1 as SEHNR and CDR2 as FQNEAQ (reference sequence). V was pared by 7 bases and J by 8 bases, with 8 bases between.

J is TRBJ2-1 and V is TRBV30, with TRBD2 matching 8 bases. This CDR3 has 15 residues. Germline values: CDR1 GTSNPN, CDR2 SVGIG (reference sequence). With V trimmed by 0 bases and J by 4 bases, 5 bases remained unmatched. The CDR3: CAWSVLAGRYNEQFF. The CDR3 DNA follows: TGTGCCTGGAGTGTATTAGCGGGGCGGTACAATGAGCAGTTCTTC.

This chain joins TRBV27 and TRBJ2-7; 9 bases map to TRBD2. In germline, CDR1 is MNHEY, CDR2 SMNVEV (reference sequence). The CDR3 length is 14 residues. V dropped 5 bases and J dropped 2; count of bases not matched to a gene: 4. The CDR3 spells CASSEQRGAYEQYF. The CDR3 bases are TGTGCCAGCAGTGAGCAGCGGGGGGCCTACGAGCAGTACTTC.

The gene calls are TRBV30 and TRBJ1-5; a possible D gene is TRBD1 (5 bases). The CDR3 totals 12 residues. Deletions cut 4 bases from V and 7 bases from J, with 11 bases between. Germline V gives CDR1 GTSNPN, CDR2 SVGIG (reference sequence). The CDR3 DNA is TGTGCCTGGAATACAGGCGAACAGCCCCAGCATTTT. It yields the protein CAWNTGEQPQHF.

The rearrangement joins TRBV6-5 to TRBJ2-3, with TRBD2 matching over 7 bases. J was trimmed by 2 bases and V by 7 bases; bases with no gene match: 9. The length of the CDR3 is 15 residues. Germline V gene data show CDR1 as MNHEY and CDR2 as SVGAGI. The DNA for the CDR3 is TGTGCCAGCACCCCTCGGGGGGTCCCCACAGATACGCAGTATTTT. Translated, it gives CASTPRGVPTDTQYF.

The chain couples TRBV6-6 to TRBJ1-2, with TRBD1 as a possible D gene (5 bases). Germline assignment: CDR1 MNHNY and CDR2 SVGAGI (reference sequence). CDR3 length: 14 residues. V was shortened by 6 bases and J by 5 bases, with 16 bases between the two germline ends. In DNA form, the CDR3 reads TGTGCCAGCAGCTCTCTGACAGCCCAATATGGCTACACCTTC. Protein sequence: CASSSLTAQYGYTF.

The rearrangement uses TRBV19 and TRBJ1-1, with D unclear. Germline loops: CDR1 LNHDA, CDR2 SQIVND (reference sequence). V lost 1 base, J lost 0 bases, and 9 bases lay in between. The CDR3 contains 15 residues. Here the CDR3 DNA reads TGTGCCAGTAGTATAGGCGGTCTCTTGAACACTGAAGCTTTCTTT. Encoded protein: CASSIGGLLNTEAFF.

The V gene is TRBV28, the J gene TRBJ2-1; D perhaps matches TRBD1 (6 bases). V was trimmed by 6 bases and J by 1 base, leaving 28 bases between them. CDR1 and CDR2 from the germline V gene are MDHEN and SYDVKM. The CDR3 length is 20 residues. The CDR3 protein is CASSPLWDTARLRSYNEQFF. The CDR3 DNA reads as TGTGCCAGCAGCCCCCTGTGGGACACTGCGAGACTCAGATCCTACAATGAGCAGTTCTTC.

CDR3 amino acids: CASSSGQGRLYSNQPQHF. The CDR3 DNA reads TGTGCCAGCAGTTCCGGACAGGGAAGGCTATATAGCAATCAGCCCCAGCATTTT. The rearrangement links TRBV27 to TRBJ1-5; 8 bases are shared with TRBD1. There are 18 residues in the CDR3. The germline gives CDR1 MNHEY, CDR2 SMNVEV (reference sequence). Unmatched junction bases numbered 11, after V lost 4 bases and J lost 0 bases.

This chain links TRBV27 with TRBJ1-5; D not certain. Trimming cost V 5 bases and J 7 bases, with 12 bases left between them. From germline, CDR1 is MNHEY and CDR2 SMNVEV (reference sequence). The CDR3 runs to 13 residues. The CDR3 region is CASSTSNFQPQHF. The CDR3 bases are TGTGCCAGCAGTACGAGTAATTTCCAGCCCCAGCATTTT.

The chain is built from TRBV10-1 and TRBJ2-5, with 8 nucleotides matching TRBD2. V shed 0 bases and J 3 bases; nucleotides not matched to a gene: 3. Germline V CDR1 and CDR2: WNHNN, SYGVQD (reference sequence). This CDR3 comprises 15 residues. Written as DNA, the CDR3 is TGCGCCAGCAGTGAGTCCGGGACTAGTAAAGAGACCCAGTACTTC. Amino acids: CASSESGTSKETQYF.

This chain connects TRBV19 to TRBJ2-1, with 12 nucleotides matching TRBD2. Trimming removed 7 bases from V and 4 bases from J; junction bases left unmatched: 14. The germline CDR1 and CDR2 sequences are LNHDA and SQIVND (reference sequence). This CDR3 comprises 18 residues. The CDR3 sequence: CASTPPLLAGGPYNEQFF. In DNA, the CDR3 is TGTGCCAGTACCCCACCTCTACTAGCGGGGGGACCTTACAATGAGCAGTTCTTC.

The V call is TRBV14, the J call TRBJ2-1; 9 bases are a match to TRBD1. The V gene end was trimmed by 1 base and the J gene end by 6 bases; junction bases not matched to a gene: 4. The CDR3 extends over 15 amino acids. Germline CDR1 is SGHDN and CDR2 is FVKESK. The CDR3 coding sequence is TGTGCCAGCAGCCAAGGGGGGACAGGGTTCAATGAGCAGTTCTTC. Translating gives CASSQGGTGFNEQFF.

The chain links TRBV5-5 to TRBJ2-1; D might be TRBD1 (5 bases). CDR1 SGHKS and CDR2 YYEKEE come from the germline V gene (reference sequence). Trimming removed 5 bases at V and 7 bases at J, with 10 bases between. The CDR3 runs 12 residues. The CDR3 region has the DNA TGTGCCAGCAGTTCTGACAGTAATGAGCAGTTCTTC. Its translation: CASSSDSNEQFF.

The CDR3 is CASSVSITNTEAFF. CDR3 bases: TGTGCCAGCAGCGTAAGTATAACAAACACTGAAGCTTTCTTT. V is TRBV9 and J is TRBJ1-1; no clear D. Germline CDR1 is SGDLS and CDR2 is YYNGEE. CDR3 length: 14 residues. V was pared by 1 base and J by 2 bases, with 9 bases between.